This T cell receptor (beta chain) is drawn from a study of blood T cell repertoires in COVID-19. Study-wide context: For recovered donors of Cohort 3, there were two negative PCRs, clearance, or symptom resolution.

The CDR3 length is 13 residues. Germline CDR1 is KGHDR and CDR2 is SFDVKD. Germline trimming cut 5 bases from V and 4 bases from J; bases unmatched to any gene: 3. Original processing notes: For nucleated cells, counts were estimated from reference gene primer amplification. Repertoires were generated with immunoSEQ multiplex PCR, while TCRdb's copy carries only in-frame clones and drops some. V and J calls and clone size are as listed in that table; D and trimming were resolved from the DNA. The data show 200,000 to 250,000 clones, over 75% seen once. Residents of approximately 25 US areas, aged about 18 to 89 years, made up the participants. Cohort assignment relied on participant-reported clinical history.

Sequenced input: PBMCs or T cells enriched from blood (not recorded which). The chain is built from TRBV24-1 and TRBJ1-2; 7 bases are shared with TRBD1. The receptor was isolated from a man aged 30 to 39 in a cohort exposed to, infected with or recovered from COVID-19 (not recorded which). In nucleotides, the CDR3 is TGTGCCACCAGTGCCGGGACAGTCTATGGCTACACCTTC. This translates into CATSAGTVYGYTF.